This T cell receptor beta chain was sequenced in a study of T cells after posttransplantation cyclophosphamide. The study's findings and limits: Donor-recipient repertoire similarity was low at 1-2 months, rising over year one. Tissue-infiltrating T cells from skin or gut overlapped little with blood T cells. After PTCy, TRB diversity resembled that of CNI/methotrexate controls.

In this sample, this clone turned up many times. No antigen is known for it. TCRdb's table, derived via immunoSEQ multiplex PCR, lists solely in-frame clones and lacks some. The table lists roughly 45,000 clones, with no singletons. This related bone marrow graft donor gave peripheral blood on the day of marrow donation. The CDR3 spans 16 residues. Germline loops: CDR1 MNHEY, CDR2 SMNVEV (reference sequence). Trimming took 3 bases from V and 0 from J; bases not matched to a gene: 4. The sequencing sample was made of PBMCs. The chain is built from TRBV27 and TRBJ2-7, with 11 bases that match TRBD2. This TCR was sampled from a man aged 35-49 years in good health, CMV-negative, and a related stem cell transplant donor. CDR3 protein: CASSFLGTSGSYEQYF. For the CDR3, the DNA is TGTGCCAGCAGTTTTCTTGGGACTAGCGGCTCCTACGAGCAGTACTTC.